Detailed here is one T cell receptor beta chain. TCRdb itself ran the RT-PCR reads through MiXCR, one entry per CDR3 protein. The sample yields 800,000 to 1,000,000 distinct CDR3 sequences, around 17% seen once. The data derive from a study of patients and donors after allogeneic stem cell transplantation. The ends were cut back, 5 bases at V and 3 bases at J, with 11 bases in the middle. The V gene's germline CDR1 is SEHNR and CDR2 FQNEAQ (reference sequence). This CDR3 comprises 13 residues. The sequencing sample was made of blood, either unsorted or a sorted T cell fraction (not recorded which). This TCR was recovered from a human donor who was either an allogeneic HSCT recipient or a stem cell or donor lymphocyte infusion donor (not recorded which). It is not recorded whose cells these are; they may come from a transplant donor. This chain joins TRBV7-9 and TRBJ2-7; D gene uncertain. The CDR3 loop is CASSPMGGYEQYF. The DNA for the CDR3 is TGTGCCAGCAGCCCCATGGGTGGCTACGAGCAGTACTTC.